Each of the 10 T cell receptor beta chains below was sequenced from the same sample in a study of regulatory T cells in long-lasting Graves disease. In building TCR beta libraries, iRepertoire HTBI primers were used together with Arm-PCR of CDR3 regions. Each CDR3 protein is one row after TCRdb ran MiXCR on the multiplex PCR reads. The table shows 650,000 to 850,000 distinct CDR3 sequences, with about 32% occurring only once. Time point here: persistent/refractory GD, antithyroid drugs over 5 years with positive TRAb. PBMCs provided the RNA from which the TCR library was made. Sequenced material: peripheral blood mononuclear cells (PBMCs), taken when the disease was refractory, from a patient treated with antithyroid drugs. The receptors were sampled from a female donor with Graves disease.

In regard to this clonotype: The junction and the germline gene differ at one end; a read error may be behind it. The V call is TRBV5-1, the J call TRBJ2-7; 9 positions agree with TRBD1. The germline CDR1 and CDR2 sequences are SGHRS and YFSETQ. This CDR3 spans 15 amino acids. The CDR3 loop is CASSLGGTGIYEQHF. In DNA, the CDR3 is TGCGCCAGCAGCTTGGGAGGGACAGGGATCTACGAGCAGCACTTC.

The chain combines TRBV15 with TRBJ1-5; D might be TRBD1 (6 bases). The germline V gene has CDR1 LNHNV and CDR2 YYDKDF (reference sequence). The CDR3 contains 13 residues. Trimming removed 7 bases at V and 4 bases at J, with 11 bases between. This CDR3 reads CATTDRLNQPQHF. CDR3 bases: TGTGCCACCACGGACAGACTAAATCAGCCCCAGCATTTT.

This clonotype was picked up many times. This rearrangement joins TRBV6-1 to TRBJ1-2; no reliable D call. Deletions cut 1 base from V and 6 bases from J, with 15 bases between. The CDR3 totals 15 residues. Germline-derived CDR1 and CDR2 are MNHNS and SASEGT. This CDR3 is CASSEVGLLRDGYTF. The CDR3, as DNA: TGTGCCAGCAGTGAAGTAGGCCTCCTTAGGGATGGCTACACCTTC.

This clonotype was observed a few times. The chain is built from TRBV29-1 and TRBJ2-5, with D possibly matching TRBD2 (7 bases). The CDR3 totals 14 residues. Germline values: CDR1 SQVTM, CDR2 ANQGSEA. Trimming removed 7 bases from V and 4 bases from J, with 19 bases in between. DNA of the CDR3: TGCAGCGGCCTTGGCGTGGGGGGGCGAGAGACCCAGTACTTC. This codes for CSGLGVGGRETQYF.

The table lists this clonotype with a few counts. The chain recombines TRBV2 with TRBJ1-2; TRBD1 is a possible D gene (6 bases). V was clipped by 4 bases and J by 8 bases, with 14 bases between them. CDR3 size: 13 residues. In germline, CDR1 is SNHLY, CDR2 FYNNEI. The CDR3 DNA follows: TGTGCCAGCAGTGGGGGGCCCGGAGAGGGCTACACCTTC. Its protein product is CASSGGPGEGYTF.

The V call is TRBV28, the J call TRBJ1-5, with D uncertain. V lost 9 bases and J 3 bases, leaving 15 bases between the germline ends. Per the germline V gene, CDR1 is MDHEN and CDR2 is SYDVKM. The CDR3 spans 14 residues. CDR3 loop: CASYGSRSNQPQHF. The CDR3 DNA is TGTGCCAGTTACGGGTCCCGCTCCAATCAGCCCCAGCATTTT.

In its sample, this clonotype was seen many times. V and J are TRBV6-1 and TRBJ1-2; no reliable D call. There are 14 residues in the CDR3. V lost 8 bases and J 1 base, leaving 14 bases between the germline ends. Germline V gives CDR1 MNHNS, CDR2 SASEGT. CDR3 sequence reads: CASGKRSSNYGYTF. Written as DNA, the CDR3 is TGTGCCAGCGGGAAAAGGTCGAGTAACTATGGCTACACCTTC.

The chain joins TRBV19 to TRBJ1-4; D is unresolved. V dropped 5 bases and J dropped 0 bases, with 13 bases sitting between them. CDR1 and CDR2 (germline): LNHDA, SQIVND (reference sequence). CDR3 length: 16 residues. CDR3 amino acids: CASSPRTSATNEKLFF. Written as DNA, the CDR3 is TGTGCCAGTAGTCCTAGGACTTCTGCAACTAATGAAAAACTGTTTTTT.

About this clonotype: A junction boundary mismatches the germline segment, possibly from a read error. The genes are TRBV25-1 and TRBJ1-4; TRBD1 is a possible D gene (6 bases). Per the germline V gene, CDR1 is MGHDK and CDR2 is SYGVNS. This CDR3 has 11 amino acids. Written as DNA, the CDR3 is TGTGCCAGGGACAGTAATGGAAAACTGTTTTTT. Its translation: CARDSNGKLFF.

This clonotype has at least ten counts. The genes are TRBV6-9 and TRBJ1-6; D unclear. Trimming pared 4 bases from V and 3 bases from J, leaving 16 bases between. This CDR3 comprises 17 residues. Per the germline V gene, CDR1 is MNHGY and CDR2 is SVAAGI. The CDR3 nucleotides read TGTGCCAGCAGTTTCAATCCCTACTCCGACTATAATTCACCCCTCCACTTT. This gives the protein CASSFNPYSDYNSPLHF.